Sequencing of this T cell receptor beta chain was carried out in a study of vaccination effects on CD4 cells after COVID-19. Overall study context: Samples gathered post-vaccine arrived a median of 72 days past the second dose.

Regarding the study as a whole: Late in the post-vaccination period, infection-induced and vaccine-induced clones underwent marked clonal contraction.

CDR1 LGHDT and CDR2 YNNKEL come from the germline V gene (reference sequence). This CDR3 spans 14 amino acids. V lost 3 bases and J lost 5, with 13 bases in between. Sequencing followed a ViraFEST assay step that expanded antigen-specific CD4+ T cells with viral peptide pools. Isolation of CD4+ T cells took place after approximately ten days of culture. Documented for the person is a PCR-confirmed SARS-CoV-2 infection occurring between March and December 2020. Each participant was administered two doses of either the BNT162b2 or the mRNA-1273 vaccine. Peptides at approximately 9.6 ug/ml and IL-2 at 10 IU/ml were added to a few million PBMC per well. As for this clone: Its antigen is currently unknown.

The assay was immunoSEQ multiplex PCR, and TCRdb's table has in-frame clones only and misses some. The sample lists roughly 15,000 clones, over 60% occurring once. The TCR sequence derives from a human donor who had a prior SARS-CoV-2 infection. The specimen was CD4+ T cells from PBMCs cultured with SARS-CoV-2 spike peptides, collected after COVID-19 vaccination. The J gene is TRBJ2-5, the V gene TRBV3-1 (or the pseudogene TRBV3-2); D could derive from TRBD1 or TRBD2 (7 bases each). CDR3 region: CASSQAGGVETQYF. The CDR3 DNA sequence: TGTGCCAGCAGCCAGGCAGGGGGGGTGGAGACCCAGTACTTC.